Each of the 14 T cell receptor beta chains below was sequenced from the same sample in a study of shared clonotypes between healthy human individuals. This table comes from immunoSEQ multiplex PCR, and its TCRdb copy is limited to in-frame clones, with some not included. Among about 2.1 million clones, just over 90% were seen once, and the ten largest hold about 1.6%. Naive CD8 cells comprised CD45RO-negative, CCR7-positively selected cells, excluding terminally differentiated effector memory CD45RA+ cells. Sequences were obtained from naive CD8+ T cells from PBMCs. The receptors originated from a man between 18 and 29 years old in good health. Some clones in this sample may be carry-over from other donors' samples.

This chain uses TRBV4-3 with TRBJ1-2; no clear D gene. CDR1 LGHNA and CDR2 YSLEER come from the germline V gene. The CDR3 is 15 amino acids. V shed 0 bases and J shed 5 bases, with 13 bases lying between them. This chain's CDR3 is CASSQESEGGYGYTF. CDR3 nucleotide sequence: TGCGCCAGCAGCCAAGAGTCTGAGGGCGGTTATGGCTACACCTTC.

This clone was observed a single time. The CDR3 sequence is CASSVRGGLGEKLFF. Written as DNA, the CDR3 is TGTGCCAGCAGCGTCCGTGGGGGGCTGGGTGAAAAACTGTTTTTT. The chain is built from TRBV13 and TRBJ1-4; D may be TRBD1 (6 bases). This CDR3 is built from 15 residues. Trimming removed 5 bases from V and 7 bases from J, with 17 bases in between. Germline V gene data show CDR1 as PRHDT and CDR2 as FYEKMQ (reference sequence).

J is TRBJ1-5 and V is TRBV15, with D unresolved. Between the trimmed V and J ends, which lost 4 bases and 0 bases, there was a span of 7 bases. Germline values: CDR1 LNHNV, CDR2 YYDKDF (reference sequence). The CDR3 length is 14 residues. CDR3: CATSTVFSNQPQHF. In DNA form, the CDR3 reads TGTGCCACCAGCACCGTATTTAGCAATCAGCCCCAGCATTTT.

The count of this clone is one. This chain links TRBV11-2 with TRBJ2-2, with 8 bases lining up with TRBD2. V lost 5 bases and J lost 4; bases outside the gene matches: 15. Germline V CDR1 and CDR2: SGHAT, FQNNGV. The CDR3 contains 18 residues. Here the CDR3 DNA reads TGTGCCAGCAGCCCTAGTGGGGCGGGACTAGTTCTCACCGGGGAGCTGTTTTTT. The encoded protein is CASSPSGAGLVLTGELFF.

The chain employs TRBV28 and TRBJ1-1; tentative D call: TRBD1 (6 bases). The V gene's germline CDR1 is MDHEN and CDR2 SYDVKM. The length of the CDR3 is 16 residues. V lost 6 bases and J lost 1, with 18 bases in between. CDR3 region: CASSLGGPWGNTEAFF. The CDR3 DNA reads as TGTGCCAGCAGCCTCGGGGGCCCCTGGGGGAACACTGAAGCTTTCTTT.

The chain has TRBV19 and TRBJ2-5; D unclear. Trimming pared 4 bases from V and 0 bases from J, leaving 3 bases between. Germline V gene lookup returns CDR1 LNHDA and CDR2 SQIVND (reference sequence). CDR3 size: 12 residues. The chain's CDR3 is CASSNYQETQYF. CDR3 DNA sequence: TGTGCCAGTAGTAATTACCAAGAGACCCAGTACTTC. The full variable domain, its missing parts supplied by reference TRBV19 and TRBJ2-5, is DGGITQSPKYLFRKEGQNVTLSCEQNLNHDAMYWYRQDPGQGLRLIYYSQIVNDFQKGDIAEGYSVSREKKESFPLTVTSAQKNPTAFYLCASSNYQETQYFGPGTRLLVL.

The chain recombines TRBV4-2 with TRBJ2-7; 9 bases fit TRBD1. Germline V gives CDR1 LGHNA, CDR2 YNFKEQ. The junction had 9 bases not matched to a gene; V was cut back by 1 base and J by 5 bases. This CDR3 region has 16 residues. CDR3 amino acids: CASSQGPWTGEDEQYF. DNA of the CDR3: TGTGCCAGCAGCCAAGGACCCTGGACAGGGGAAGACGAGCAGTACTTC.

The chain combines TRBV4-3 with TRBJ2-5; D is unclear. CDR3 length: 16 residues. Trimming pared 5 bases from V and 2 bases from J, leaving 18 bases between. The germline gives CDR1 LGHNA, CDR2 YSLEER. The chain's CDR3 is CASSKTSHTPQETQYF. CDR3 bases: TGCGCCAGCAGCAAAACATCTCACACCCCACAAGAGACCCAGTACTTC.

The chain has TRBV6-5 and TRBJ2-5; D possibly uses TRBD1 or TRBD2 (5 bases each). The CDR3 sequence is 13 residues long. V was shortened by 10 bases and J by 5 bases, with 17 bases between the two germline ends. CDR1 and CDR2 from the germline V gene are MNHEY and SVGAGI. CDR3 in amino acids: CATGDVWRETQYF. DNA of the CDR3: TGTGCCACCGGGGACGTTTGGAGGGAGACCCAGTACTTC.

The rearrangement links TRBV4-1 to TRBJ2-1; the D is unclear. The CDR3 is 15 residues long. V shed 5 bases and J shed 5 bases, with 16 bases lying between them. The germline CDR1 and CDR2 sequences are MGHRA and YSYEKL. The chain's CDR3 is CASSVDIRAHNEQFF. The CDR3 region has the DNA TGCGCCAGCAGCGTAGATATCCGTGCTCACAATGAGCAGTTCTTC.

The V call is TRBV6-5, the J call TRBJ2-7; 7 nucleotides align to TRBD1. Looked up from germline, CDR1 is MNHEY and CDR2 is SVGAGI. J lost 1 base, V lost 6 bases, and 9 bases had no gene match. This CDR3 is 15 amino acids long. CDR3 bases: TGTGCCAGCAGAAAGGTCCGGGACAGATCCTACGAGCAGTACTTC. This encodes CASRKVRDRSYEQYF.

This chain joins TRBV29-1 and TRBJ1-3; D is possibly TRBD1 (6 bases). The CDR3 has 13 residues. The germline V gene has CDR1 SQVTM and CDR2 ANQGSEA. The V and J ends lost 6 bases and 0 bases respectively, with 9 bases between them. In DNA form, the CDR3 reads TGCAGCGTAGGACAGAGCTCTGGAAACACCATATATTTT. It encodes CSVGQSSGNTIYF.

This sequence joins TRBV7-6 and TRBJ2-2; D uncertain. V was pared by 11 bases and J by 1 base, with 11 bases between. The germline V gene has CDR1 SGHVS and CDR2 FNYEAQ. The CDR3 has 13 residues. The CDR3 region is CAGIQENTGELFF. In nucleotides, the CDR3 is TGTGCCGGGATCCAGGAGAACACCGGGGAGCTGTTTTTT.

This sequence joins TRBV7-9 and TRBJ2-7; weak D call: TRBD1 (5 bases). This CDR3 spans 15 amino acids. The germline V gene has CDR1 SEHNR and CDR2 FQNEAQ (reference sequence). The V gene lost 1 base and the J gene lost 4 bases, with 14 bases spanning the gap. CDR3 DNA sequence: TGTGCCAGCAGCTTAGTATCTCCAGGGCAGTACGAGCAGTACTTC. Translating gives CASSLVSPGQYEQYF.